This TCR beta chain was identified in a study of shared clonotypes between healthy human individuals. Study overall: CD4 naive and memory got three plates each, CD8 naive two, CD8 memory one.

Sequencing was performed with immunoSEQ multiplex PCR; in TCRdb, only in-frame clones are kept and a portion is missing. The table has 950,000 to 1,100,000 clones, around 76% seen once. Among the donors, all were Caucasian adults who lived in Nashville, Tennessee. A CD45RA-negative memory subset and a CD45RA+ naive subset were separated from the CD4+ cells. This CDR3 is built from 18 residues. Germline-derived CDR1 and CDR2 are MNHEY and SMNVEV (reference sequence). The V and J ends lost 6 bases and 0 bases, in that order; junction bases with no gene match: 9. The origin of this receptor is a young man in good health. This sequence joins TRBV27 and TRBJ2-6; TRBD1 matches 9 bases. Sequences were obtained from memory CD4+ T cells sorted from blood. Subset denoted: CD45RA-negative fraction. DNA of the CDR3: TGTGCCAGCAGCGGCTGGACAGGGGTCGACTCTGGGGCCAACGTCCTGACTTTC. Translating gives CASSGWTGVDSGANVLTF. Using reference TRBV27 and TRBJ2-6 for the parts outside the CDR3, the full variable domain is EAQVTQNPRYLITVTGKKLTVTCSQNMNHEYMSWYRQDPGLGLRQIYYSMNVEVTDKGDVPEGYKVSRKEKRNFPLILESPSPNQTSLYFCASSGWTGVDSGANVLTFGAGSRLTVL.